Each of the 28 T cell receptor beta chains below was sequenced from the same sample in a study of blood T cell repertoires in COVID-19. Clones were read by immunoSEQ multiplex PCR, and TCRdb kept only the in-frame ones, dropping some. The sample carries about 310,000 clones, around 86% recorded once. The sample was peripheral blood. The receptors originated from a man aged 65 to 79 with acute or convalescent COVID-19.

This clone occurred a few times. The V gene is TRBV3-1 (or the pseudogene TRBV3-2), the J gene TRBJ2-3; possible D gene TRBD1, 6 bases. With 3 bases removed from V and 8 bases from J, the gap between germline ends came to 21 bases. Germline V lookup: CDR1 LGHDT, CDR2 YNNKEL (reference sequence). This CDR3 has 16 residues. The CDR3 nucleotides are TGTGCCAGCAGCCATCGACAGGTCCGCGGTGCGGGTACGCAGTATTTT. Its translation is CASSHRQVRGAGTQYF.

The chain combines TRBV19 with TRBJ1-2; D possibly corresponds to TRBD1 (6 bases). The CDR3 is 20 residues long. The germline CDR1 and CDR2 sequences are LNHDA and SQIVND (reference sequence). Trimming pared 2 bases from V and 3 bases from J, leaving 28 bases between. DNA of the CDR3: TGTGCCAGTAGTATACATTCGCCGGGTCCAGGGGCGAAGATCGACTATGGCTACACCTTC. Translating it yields CASSIHSPGPGAKIDYGYTF.

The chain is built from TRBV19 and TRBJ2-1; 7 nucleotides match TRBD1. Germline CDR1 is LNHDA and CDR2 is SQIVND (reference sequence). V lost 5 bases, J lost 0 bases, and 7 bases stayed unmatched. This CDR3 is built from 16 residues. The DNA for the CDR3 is TGTGCCAGTAGTGTCATTAGGGGGCTCTCCTACAATGAGCAGTTCTTC. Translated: CASSVIRGLSYNEQFF.

CDR3 region: CASSRLAGEETQYF. CDR3 DNA sequence: TGTGCCAGCAGTCGGTTAGCGGGAGAAGAGACCCAGTACTTC. V gene TRBV6-5 combines with J gene TRBJ2-5; 9 bases agree with TRBD2. Losses at the gene ends were 5 bases for V and 3 bases for J; bases not matched to a gene: 4. CDR3 length: 14 residues. In germline, CDR1 is MNHEY, CDR2 SVGAGI.

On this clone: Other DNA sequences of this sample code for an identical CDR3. The CDR3 DNA follows: TGTGCCAGCAGCTTACGGGCTAGCGGACTCTCCTACGAGCAGTACTTC. Translating it yields CASSLRASGLSYEQYF. The chain recombines TRBV7-2 with TRBJ2-7; 7 bases are shared with TRBD2. After removal of 2 bases from V and 0 bases from J, the junction contained 7 bases not matched to a gene. The CDR3 length is 16 residues. Germline loops: CDR1 SGHTA, CDR2 FQGNSA.

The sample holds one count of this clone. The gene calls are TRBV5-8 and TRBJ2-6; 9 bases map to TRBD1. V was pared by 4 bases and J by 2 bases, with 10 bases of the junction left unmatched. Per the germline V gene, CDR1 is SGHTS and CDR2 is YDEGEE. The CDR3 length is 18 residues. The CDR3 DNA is TGTGCCAGCAGCCCTGGGACAGGGAAGGGTGCTGGGGCCAACGTCCTGACTTTC. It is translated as CASSPGTGKGAGANVLTF.

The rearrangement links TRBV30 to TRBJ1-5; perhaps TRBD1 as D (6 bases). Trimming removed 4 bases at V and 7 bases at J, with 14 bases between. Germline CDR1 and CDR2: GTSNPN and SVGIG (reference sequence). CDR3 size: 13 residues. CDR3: CAWTGAGGQPQHF. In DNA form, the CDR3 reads TGTGCCTGGACAGGGGCGGGAGGACAGCCCCAGCATTTT.

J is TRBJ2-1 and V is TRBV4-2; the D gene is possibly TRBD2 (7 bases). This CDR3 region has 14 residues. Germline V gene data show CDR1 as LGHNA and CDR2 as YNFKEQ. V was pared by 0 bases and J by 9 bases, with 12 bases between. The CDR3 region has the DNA TGTGCCAGCAGCCAAGATCGGGGGGCAAGTGAGCAGTTCTTC. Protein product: CASSQDRGASEQFF.

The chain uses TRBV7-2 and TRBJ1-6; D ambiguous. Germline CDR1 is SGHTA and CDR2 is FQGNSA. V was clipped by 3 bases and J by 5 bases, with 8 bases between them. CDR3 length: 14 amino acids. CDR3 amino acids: CASSLNRNNSPLHF. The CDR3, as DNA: TGTGCCAGCAGCTTGAACAGAAATAATTCACCCCTCCACTTT.

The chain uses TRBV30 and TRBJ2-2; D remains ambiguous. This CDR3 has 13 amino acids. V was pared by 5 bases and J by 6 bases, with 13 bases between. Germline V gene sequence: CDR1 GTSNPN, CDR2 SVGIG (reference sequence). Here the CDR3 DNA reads TGTGCCTGGTCGAAGAGTGAGTCCGGGGAGCTGTTTTTT. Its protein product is CAWSKSESGELFF. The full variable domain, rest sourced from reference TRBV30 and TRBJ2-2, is SQTIHQWPATLVQPVGSPLSLECTVEGTSNPNLYWYRQAAGRGLQLLFYSVGIGQISSEVPQNLSASRPQDRQFILSSKKLLLSDSGFYLCAWSKSESGELFFGEGSRLTVL.

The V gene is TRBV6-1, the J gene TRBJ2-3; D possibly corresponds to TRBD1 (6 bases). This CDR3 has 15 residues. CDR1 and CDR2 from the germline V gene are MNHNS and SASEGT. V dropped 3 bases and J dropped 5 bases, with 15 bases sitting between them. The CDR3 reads CASSDQGIRGDTQYF. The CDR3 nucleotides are TGTGCCAGCAGTGACCAGGGGATTAGGGGAGATACGCAGTATTTT.

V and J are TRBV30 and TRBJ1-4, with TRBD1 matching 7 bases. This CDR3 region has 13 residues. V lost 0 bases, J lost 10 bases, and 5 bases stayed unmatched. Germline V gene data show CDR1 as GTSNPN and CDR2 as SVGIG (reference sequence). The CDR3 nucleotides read TGTGCCTGGAGTGTGCAGGGGGTCGGAAAACTGTTTTTT. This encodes CAWSVQGVGKLFF.

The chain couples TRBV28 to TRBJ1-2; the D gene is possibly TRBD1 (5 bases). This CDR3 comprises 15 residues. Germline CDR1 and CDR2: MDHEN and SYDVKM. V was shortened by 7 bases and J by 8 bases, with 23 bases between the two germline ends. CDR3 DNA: TGTGCCAGCATCCCAAACGGGGGTAGAGTGAGCGGCTACACCTTC. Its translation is CASIPNGGRVSGYTF.

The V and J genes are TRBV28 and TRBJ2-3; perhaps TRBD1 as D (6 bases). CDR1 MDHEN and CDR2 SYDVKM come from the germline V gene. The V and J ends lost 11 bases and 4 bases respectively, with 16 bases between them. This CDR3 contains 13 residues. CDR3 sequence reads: CAVRGRLPDTQYF. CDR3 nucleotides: TGTGCCGTTAGGGGGAGATTGCCAGATACGCAGTATTTT.

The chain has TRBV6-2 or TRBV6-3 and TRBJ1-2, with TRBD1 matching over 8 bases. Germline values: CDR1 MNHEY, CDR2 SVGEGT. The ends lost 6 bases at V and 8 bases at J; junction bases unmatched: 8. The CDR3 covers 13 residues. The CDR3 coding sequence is TGTGCCAGCAGCCAGGACAGGGTCGAGGGCTACACCTTC. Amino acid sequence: CASSQDRVEGYTF.

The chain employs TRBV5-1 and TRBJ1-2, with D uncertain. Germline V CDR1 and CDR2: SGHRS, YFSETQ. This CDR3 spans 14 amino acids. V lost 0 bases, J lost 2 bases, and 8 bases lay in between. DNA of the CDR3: TGCGCCAGCAGCTTGGGAGGAGGGAACTATGGCTACACCTTC. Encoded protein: CASSLGGGNYGYTF.

The CDR3 reads CASSLPSQETQYF. Written as DNA, the CDR3 is TGTGCCAGCAGCTTGCCCAGCCAAGAGACCCAGTACTTC. The chain couples TRBV5-4 to TRBJ2-5, with D uncertain. This CDR3 region has 13 residues. V was cut by 1 base and J by 1 base, with 5 bases left in between. In germline, CDR1 is SGHNT, CDR2 YYREEE (reference sequence).

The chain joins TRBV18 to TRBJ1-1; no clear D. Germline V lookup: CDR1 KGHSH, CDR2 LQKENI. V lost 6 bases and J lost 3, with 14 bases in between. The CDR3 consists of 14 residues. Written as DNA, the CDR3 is TGTGCCAGCTCCCCCGGGTGGGTCTACACTGAAGCTTTCTTT. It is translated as CASSPGWVYTEAFF.

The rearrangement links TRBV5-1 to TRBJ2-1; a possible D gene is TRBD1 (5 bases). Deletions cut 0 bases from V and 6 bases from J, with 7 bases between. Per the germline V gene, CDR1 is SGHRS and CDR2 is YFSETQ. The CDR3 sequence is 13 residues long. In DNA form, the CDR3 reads TGCGCCAGCAGCTTGGTAGGGGCCAATGAGCAGTTCTTC. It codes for CASSLVGANEQFF.

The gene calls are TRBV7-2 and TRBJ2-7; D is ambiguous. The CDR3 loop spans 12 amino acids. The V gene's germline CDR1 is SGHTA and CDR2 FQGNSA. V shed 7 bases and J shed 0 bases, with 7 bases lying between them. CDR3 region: CASTADSYEQYF. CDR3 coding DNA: TGTGCCAGCACGGCGGACTCCTACGAGCAGTACTTC.

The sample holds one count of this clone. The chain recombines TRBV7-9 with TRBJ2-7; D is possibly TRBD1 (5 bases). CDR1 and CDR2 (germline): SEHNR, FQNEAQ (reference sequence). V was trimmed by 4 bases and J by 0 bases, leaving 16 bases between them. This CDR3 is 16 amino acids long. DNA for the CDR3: TGTGCCAGCAGCTCGCCAGAGAGGCAGGGCTCCTACGAGCAGTACTTC. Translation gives CASSSPERQGSYEQYF.

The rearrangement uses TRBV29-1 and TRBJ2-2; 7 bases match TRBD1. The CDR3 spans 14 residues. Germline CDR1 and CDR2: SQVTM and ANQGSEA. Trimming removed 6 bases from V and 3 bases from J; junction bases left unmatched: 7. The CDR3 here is CSVSDRVDTGELFF. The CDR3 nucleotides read TGCAGCGTCTCTGACAGGGTGGACACCGGGGAGCTGTTTTTT.

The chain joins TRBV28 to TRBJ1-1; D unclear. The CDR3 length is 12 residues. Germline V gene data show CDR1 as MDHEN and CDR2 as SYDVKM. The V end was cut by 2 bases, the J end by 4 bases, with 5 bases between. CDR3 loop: CASSLLPTEAFF. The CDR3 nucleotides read TGTGCCAGCAGTTTACTCCCCACTGAAGCTTTCTTT.

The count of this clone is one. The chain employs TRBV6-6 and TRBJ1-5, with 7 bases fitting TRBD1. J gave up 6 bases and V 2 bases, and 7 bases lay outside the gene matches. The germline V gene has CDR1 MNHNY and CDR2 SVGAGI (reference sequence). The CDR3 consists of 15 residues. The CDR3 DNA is TGTGCCAGCAGTTACACGACAGGGATTGGTCAGCCCCAGCATTTT. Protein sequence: CASSYTTGIGQPQHF.

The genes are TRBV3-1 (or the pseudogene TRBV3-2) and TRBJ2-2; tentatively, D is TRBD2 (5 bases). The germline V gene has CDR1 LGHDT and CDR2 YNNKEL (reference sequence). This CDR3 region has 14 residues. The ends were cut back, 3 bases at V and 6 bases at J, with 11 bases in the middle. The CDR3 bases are TGTGCCAGCAGCCAGGGTACTAGTTCCGGGGAGCTGTTTTTT. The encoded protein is CASSQGTSSGELFF.

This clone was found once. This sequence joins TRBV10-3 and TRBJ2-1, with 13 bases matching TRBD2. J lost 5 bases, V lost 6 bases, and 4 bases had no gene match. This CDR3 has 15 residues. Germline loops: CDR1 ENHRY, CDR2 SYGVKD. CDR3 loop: CAIRVGLAGDNEQFF. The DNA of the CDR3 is TGTGCCATCAGAGTAGGACTAGCGGGAGACAATGAGCAGTTCTTC.

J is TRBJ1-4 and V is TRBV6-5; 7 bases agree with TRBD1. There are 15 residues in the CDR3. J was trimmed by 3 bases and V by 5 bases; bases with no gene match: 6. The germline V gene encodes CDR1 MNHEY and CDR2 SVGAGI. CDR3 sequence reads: CASSKNRGPNEKLFF. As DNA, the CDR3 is TGTGCCAGCAGTAAGAACAGGGGACCTAATGAAAAACTGTTTTTT.

In nucleotides, the CDR3 is TGTGCCAGCAGCACCAGACAGGGAGAACGCGGCTACACCTTC. Translating gives CASSTRQGERGYTF. This chain uses TRBV7-2 with TRBJ1-2; 7 nucleotides line up with TRBD1. This CDR3 is built from 14 residues. From germline, CDR1 is SGHTA and CDR2 FQGNSA. The V segment lost 5 bases and the J segment 8 bases; nucleotides outside the gene matches: 11.